This TCR beta chain was identified in a study of Ad26.COV2.S vaccination and SARS-CoV-2 variants. Study findings and constraints: Vaccinees showed greater spike-specific TCR breadth than placebo recipients. Reportedly, after vaccination the spike-specific CD8+ and CD4+ T cell responses displayed substantial breadth.

This table comes from immunoSEQ multiplex PCR, and its TCRdb copy is limited to in-frame clones, with some not included. The sample holds some 480,000 clones, roughly nine tenths seen once. V lost 9 bases to trimming and J lost 4 bases; unmatched junction nucleotides: 8. CDR3 size: 15 residues. Germline assignment: CDR1 KGHDR and CDR2 SFDVKD. As for this clone: As yet, its antigen is unknown.

Treatment indicated: some 20 received Ad26.COV2.S at low or high dose, single or two shots; roughly five received placebo; per-sample allocation not given. Sample collection was performed on day 63 after the first vaccine or placebo injection. This receptor was identified in a person between 18 and 59 years old who received the Ad26.COV2.S COVID-19 vaccine or a placebo. J is TRBJ2-2 and V is TRBV24-1; 9 bases are shared with TRBD2. The sample here was peripheral blood, taken in a trial of Ad26.COV2.S vaccine versus placebo. CDR3: CATASGGLVTGELFF. CDR3 DNA sequence: TGTGCCACCGCCAGCGGGGGGCTAGTCACCGGGGAGCTGTTTTTT.